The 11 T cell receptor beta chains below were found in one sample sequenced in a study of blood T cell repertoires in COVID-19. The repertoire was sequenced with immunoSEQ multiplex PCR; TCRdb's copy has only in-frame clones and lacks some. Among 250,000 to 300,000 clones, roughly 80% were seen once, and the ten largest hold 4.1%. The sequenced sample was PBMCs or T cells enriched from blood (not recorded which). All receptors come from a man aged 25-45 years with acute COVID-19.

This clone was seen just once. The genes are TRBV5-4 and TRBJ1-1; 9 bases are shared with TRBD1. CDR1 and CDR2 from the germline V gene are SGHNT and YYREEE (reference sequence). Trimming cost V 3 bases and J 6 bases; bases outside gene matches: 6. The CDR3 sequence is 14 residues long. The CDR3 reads CASSSPGQGSEAFF. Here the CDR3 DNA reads TGTGCCAGCAGCTCGCCGGGACAGGGTTCTGAAGCTTTCTTT.

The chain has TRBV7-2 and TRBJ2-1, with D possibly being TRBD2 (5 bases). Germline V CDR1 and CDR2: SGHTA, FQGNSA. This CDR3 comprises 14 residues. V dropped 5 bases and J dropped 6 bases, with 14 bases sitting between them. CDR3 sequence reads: CASSAHRGANEQFF. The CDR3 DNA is TGTGCCAGCAGCGCCCATCGGGGAGCCAATGAGCAGTTCTTC.

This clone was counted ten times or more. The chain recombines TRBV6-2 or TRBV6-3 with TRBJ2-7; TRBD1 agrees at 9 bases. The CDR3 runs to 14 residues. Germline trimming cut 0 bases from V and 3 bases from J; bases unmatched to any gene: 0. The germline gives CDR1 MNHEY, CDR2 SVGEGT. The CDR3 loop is CASSYSTGGYEQYV. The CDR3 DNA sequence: TGTGCCAGCAGTTACTCGACAGGGGGCTACGAGCAGTACGTC.

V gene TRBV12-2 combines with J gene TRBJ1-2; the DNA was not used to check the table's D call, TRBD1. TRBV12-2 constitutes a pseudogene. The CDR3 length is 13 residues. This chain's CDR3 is CASRLVYQDGYTF. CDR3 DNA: TGTGCAAGTCGCTTAGTTTATCAGGATGGCTACACCTTC.

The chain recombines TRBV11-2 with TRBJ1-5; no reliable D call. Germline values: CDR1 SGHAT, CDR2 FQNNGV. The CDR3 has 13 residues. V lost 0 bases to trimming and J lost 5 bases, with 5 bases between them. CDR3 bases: TGTGCCAGCAGCTTAGATGAGGATCAGCCCCAGCATTTT. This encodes CASSLDEDQPQHF. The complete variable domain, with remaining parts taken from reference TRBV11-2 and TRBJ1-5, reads EAGVAQSPRYKIIEKRQSVAFWCNPISGHATLYWYQQILGQGPKLLIQFQNNGVVDDSQLPKDRFSAERLKGVDSTLKIQPAKLEDSAVYLCASSLDEDQPQHFGDGTRLSIL.

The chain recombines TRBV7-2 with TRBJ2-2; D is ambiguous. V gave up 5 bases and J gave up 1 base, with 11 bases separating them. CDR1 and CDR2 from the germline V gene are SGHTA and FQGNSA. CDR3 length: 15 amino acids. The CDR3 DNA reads TGTGCCAGCAGCCCCAATTCGGGGAACACCGGGGAGCTGTTTTTT. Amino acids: CASSPNSGNTGELFF.

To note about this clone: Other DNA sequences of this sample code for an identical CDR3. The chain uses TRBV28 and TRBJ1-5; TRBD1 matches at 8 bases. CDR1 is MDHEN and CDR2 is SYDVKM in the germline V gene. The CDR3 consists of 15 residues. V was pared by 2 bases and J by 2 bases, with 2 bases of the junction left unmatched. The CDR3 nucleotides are TGTGCCAGCAGTTTACAGGGGGCCCGCAATCAGCCCCAGCATTTT. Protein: CASSLQGARNQPQHF.

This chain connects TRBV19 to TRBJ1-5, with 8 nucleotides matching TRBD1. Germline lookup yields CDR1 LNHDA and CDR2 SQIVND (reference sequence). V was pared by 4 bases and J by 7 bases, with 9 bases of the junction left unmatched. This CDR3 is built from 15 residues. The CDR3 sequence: CASSKQGALSQPQHF. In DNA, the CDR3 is TGTGCCAGTAGTAAGCAGGGGGCCTTATCGCAGCCCCAGCATTTT.

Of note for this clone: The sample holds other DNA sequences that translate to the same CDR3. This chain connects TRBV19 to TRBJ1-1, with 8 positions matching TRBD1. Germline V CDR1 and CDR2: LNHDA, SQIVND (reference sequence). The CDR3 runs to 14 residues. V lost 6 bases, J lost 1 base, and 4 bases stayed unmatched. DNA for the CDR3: TGTGCCAGTAGAACAGGGGGTACGAACACTGAAGCTTTCTTT. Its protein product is CASRTGGTNTEAFF.

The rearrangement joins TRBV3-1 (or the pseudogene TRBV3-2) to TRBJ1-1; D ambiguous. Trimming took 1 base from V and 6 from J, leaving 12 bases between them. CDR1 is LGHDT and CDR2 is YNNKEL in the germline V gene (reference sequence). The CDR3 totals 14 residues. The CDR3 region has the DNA TGTGCCAGCAGCCAAGTCGGTACGAAAGCTGAAGCTTTCTTT. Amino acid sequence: CASSQVGTKAEAFF.

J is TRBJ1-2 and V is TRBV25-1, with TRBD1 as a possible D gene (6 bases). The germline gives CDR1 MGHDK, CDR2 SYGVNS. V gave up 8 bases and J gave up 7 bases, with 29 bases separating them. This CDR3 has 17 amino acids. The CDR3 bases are TGTGCCAGCGGCGGCAGGCAGGGGACCTCACCGGGATTTGGCTACACCTTC. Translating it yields CASGGRQGTSPGFGYTF.